This T cell receptor (beta chain) was identified in a study of metastatic and nonmetastatic thyroid tumors. Study overall: Blood and tumor or nodule tissue repertoires from malignant and benign thyroid patients were compared.

Whole-study findings and limits: Malignant thyroid tumors reportedly exceeded benign nodules significantly in TCR beta diversity, with the difference appearing in blood and tumor.

A remark on this clone: Its antigen is unidentified.

Among the patients, none had received any treatment before thyroid surgery. How the authors handled the data: To classify distant metastasis in papillary thyroid cancer, a model was built from CDR3 differences across clinicopathological groups. MiXCR was used by TCRdb to re-call the PCR reads. These V and J calls originate from TCRdb's pipeline instead of the authors' own analysis. Of about 7,400 clones in the sample, under 30% were seen once. The sequence derives from a male donor with papillary thyroid cancer or a benign thyroid nodule (not recorded which). Some clones in this sample may be carry-over from other donors' samples. The specimen sequenced was adjacent normal tissue.

CDR3 amino acids: CATSRDTIAGSKTDTQYF. In nucleotides, the CDR3 is TGTGCCACCAGCAGAGATACCATAGCGGGAAGCAAGACAGATACGCAGTATTTT. The V gene is TRBV15, the J gene TRBJ2-3; 8 nucleotides agree with TRBD2. This CDR3 has 18 amino acids. CDR1 is LNHNV and CDR2 is YYDKDF in the germline V gene (reference sequence). Trimming cost V 0 bases and J 3 bases; bases outside gene matches: 11.